The clone carrying this T cell receptor (beta chain) occurred many times. The antigen is not known. The sample originates from a study of Ad26.COV2.S vaccination and SARS-CoV-2 variants. For the study at large: Dosing was one shot or two shots 56 days apart.

Trimming cost V 4 bases and J 2 bases, with 15 bases left between them. The CDR3 consists of 15 residues. Germline V gene sequence: CDR1 SGHDT, CDR2 YYEEEE. Regarding the study as a whole: After vaccination, reports described spike-specific CD8+ and CD4+ T cell responses as showing substantial breadth.

Treatment: roughly 19 received Ad26.COV2.S at low or high dose, single or two shots; roughly 5 received placebo; per-sample allocation not given. All samples were drawn on day 63, counting from the first vaccine or placebo injection. TCRdb's table, derived via immunoSEQ multiplex PCR, lists solely in-frame clones and lacks some. The repertoire has about 450,000 clones, about 88% of them found once; the top ten carry approximately 2.5%. This TCR derives from a person aged 18 to 59 who received the Ad26.COV2.S COVID-19 vaccine or a placebo. The V and J genes are TRBV5-6 and TRBJ2-5; tentatively, D is TRBD1 (6 bases). Source: peripheral blood, taken in a trial of Ad26.COV2.S vaccine versus placebo. The CDR3 protein is CASSQPGQIQETQYF. CDR3 bases: TGTGCCAGCAGCCAACCTGGACAGATTCAAGAGACCCAGTACTTC.